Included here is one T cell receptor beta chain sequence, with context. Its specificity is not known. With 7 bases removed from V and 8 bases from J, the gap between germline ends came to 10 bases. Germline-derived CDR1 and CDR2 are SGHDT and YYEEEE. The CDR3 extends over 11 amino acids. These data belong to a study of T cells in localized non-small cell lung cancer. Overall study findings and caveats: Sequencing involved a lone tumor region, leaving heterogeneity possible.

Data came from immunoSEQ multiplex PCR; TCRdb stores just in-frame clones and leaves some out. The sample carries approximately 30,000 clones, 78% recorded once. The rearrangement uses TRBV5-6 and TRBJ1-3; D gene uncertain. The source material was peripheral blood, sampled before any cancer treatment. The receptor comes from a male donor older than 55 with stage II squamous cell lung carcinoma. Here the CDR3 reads CASQDRDTIYF. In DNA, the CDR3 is TGTGCCAGCCAAGACCGGGACACCATATATTTT.